This TCR beta chain is drawn from a study of vaccination effects on CD4 cells after COVID-19. Whole-study findings and limits: Few convalescent patients, and no early post-infection timepoints, were available to the study. There was marked clonal contraction among infection- and vaccine-induced clones late after vaccination.

As to this clone: Its antigen is currently unknown.

This table comes from immunoSEQ multiplex PCR, and its TCRdb copy is limited to in-frame clones, with some not included. Of 20,000 to 25,000 clones listed, roughly 80% are singletons. The length of the CDR3 is 14 residues. Germline V gene sequence: CDR1 SGHVS, CDR2 FQNEAQ. Trimming took 2 bases from V and 3 from J, leaving 11 bases between them. CD4+ T cells specific for antigen were expanded with viral peptide pools by the ViraFEST assay before sequencing. Subsequent to 10 days of culture, CD4+ T cells were isolated. Each participant was administered two doses of either the BNT162b2 or the mRNA-1273 vaccine. The study found no prior SARS-CoV-2 infection in the vaccine recipients, who tested negative for nucleocapsid antibodies.

The receptor was isolated from a human donor who received a COVID-19 vaccine. Some clones in this sample may be carry-over from other donors' samples. The chain couples TRBV7-8 to TRBJ2-7; no firm D call. The specimen was CD4+ T cells from PBMCs cultured with SARS-CoV-2 spike peptides, collected after COVID-19 vaccination. In DNA, the CDR3 is TGTGCCAGCAGCTTATTGACACCTTTCTACGAGCAGTACGTC. Amino acid sequence: CASSLLTPFYEQYV.